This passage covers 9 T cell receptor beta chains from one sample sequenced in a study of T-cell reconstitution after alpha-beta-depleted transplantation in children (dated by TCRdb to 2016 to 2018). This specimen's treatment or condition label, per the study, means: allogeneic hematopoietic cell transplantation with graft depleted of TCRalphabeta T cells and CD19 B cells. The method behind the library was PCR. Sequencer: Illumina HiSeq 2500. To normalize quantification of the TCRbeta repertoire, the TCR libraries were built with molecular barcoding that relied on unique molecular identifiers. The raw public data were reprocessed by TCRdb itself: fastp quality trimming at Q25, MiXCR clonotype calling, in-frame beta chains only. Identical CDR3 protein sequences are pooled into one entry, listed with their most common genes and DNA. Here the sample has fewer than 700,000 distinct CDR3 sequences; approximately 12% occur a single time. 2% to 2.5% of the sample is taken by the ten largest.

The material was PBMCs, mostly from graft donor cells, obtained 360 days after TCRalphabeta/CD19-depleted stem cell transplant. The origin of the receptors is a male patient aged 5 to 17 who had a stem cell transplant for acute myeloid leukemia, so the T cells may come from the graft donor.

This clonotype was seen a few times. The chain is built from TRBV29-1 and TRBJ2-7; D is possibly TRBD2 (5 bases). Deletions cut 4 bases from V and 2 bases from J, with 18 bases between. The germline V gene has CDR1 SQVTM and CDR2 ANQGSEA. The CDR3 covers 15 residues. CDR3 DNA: TGCAGCGTTGGCGCCCGGCTAGCTAAAACCTACGAGCAGTACTTC. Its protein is CSVGARLAKTYEQYF.

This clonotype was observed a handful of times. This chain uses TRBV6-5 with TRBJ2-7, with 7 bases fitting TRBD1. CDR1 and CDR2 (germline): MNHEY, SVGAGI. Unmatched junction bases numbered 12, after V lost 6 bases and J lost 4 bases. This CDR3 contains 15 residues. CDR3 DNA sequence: TGTGCCAGCAGCCACTTCCGGGACAGTCTATACGAGCAGTACTTC. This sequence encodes CASSHFRDSLYEQYF.

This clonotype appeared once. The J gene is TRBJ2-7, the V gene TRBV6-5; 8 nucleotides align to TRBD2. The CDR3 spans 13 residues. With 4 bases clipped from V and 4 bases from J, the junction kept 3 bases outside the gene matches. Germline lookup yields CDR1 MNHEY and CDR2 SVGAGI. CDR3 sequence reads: CASSSGGRYEQYF. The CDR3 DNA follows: TGTGCCAGCAGTTCGGGGGGGCGTTACGAGCAGTACTTC.

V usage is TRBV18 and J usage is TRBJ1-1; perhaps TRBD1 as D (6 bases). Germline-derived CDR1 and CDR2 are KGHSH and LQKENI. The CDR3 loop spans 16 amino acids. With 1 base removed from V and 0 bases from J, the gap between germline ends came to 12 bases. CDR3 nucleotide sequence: TGTGCCAGCTCACCACAAACAGGGAGGATGAACACTGAAGCTTTCTTT. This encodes CASSPQTGRMNTEAFF.

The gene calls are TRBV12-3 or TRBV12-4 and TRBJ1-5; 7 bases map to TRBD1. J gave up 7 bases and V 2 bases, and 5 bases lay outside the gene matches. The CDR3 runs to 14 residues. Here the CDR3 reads CASSLMQGEQPQHF. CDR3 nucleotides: TGTGCCAGCAGTTTAATGCAGGGGGAACAGCCCCAGCATTTT.

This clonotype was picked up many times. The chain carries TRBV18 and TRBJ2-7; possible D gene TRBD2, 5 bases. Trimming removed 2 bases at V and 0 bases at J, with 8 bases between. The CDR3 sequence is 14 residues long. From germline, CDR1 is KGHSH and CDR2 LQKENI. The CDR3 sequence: CASSPETISYEQYF. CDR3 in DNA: TGTGCCAGCTCACCAGAGACTATCTCCTACGAGCAGTACTTC.

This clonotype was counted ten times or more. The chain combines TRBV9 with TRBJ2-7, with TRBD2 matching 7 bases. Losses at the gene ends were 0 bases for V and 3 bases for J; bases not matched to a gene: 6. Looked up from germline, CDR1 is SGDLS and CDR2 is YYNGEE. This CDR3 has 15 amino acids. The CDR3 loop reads CASSVGGGPVYEQYF. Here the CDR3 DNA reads TGTGCCAGCAGCGTAGGGGGGGGTCCTGTCTACGAGCAGTACTTC.

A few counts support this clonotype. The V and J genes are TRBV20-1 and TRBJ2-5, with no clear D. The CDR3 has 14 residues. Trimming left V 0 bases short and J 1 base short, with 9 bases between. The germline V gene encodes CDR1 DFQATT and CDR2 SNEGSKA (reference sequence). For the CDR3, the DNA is TGCAGTGCTAGAGATTTACCCTTCCAAGAGACCCAGTACTTC. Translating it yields CSARDLPFQETQYF.

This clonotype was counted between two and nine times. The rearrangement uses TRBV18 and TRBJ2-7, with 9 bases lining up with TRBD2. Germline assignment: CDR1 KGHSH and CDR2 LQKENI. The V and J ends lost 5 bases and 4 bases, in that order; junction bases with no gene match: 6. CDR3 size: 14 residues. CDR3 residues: CASSLAGEQYEQYF. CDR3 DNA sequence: TGTGCCAGCTCATTAGCGGGAGAACAATACGAGCAGTACTTC.